These T cell receptor beta chains were read from a single sample in a study of beta chain features in type 1 diabetes. Clones were sequenced by immunoSEQ multiplex PCR, and TCRdb holds only the in-frame ones, with some missing. The data contain about 740,000 clones, over 10% of them singletons. The sequenced sample consisted of naive CD4+ T cells from blood. The receptors originated from a man aged 18 to 29 with type 1 diabetes. Both conserved end residues are part of each CDR3. D genes are given only for firm matches. Expanded clones are given a class, and other clones once, few, many or no size at all.

NA | TRBJ1-2 | TRBD1 | TRBV7-2 | CASSLGTANNYGYTF | TGTGCCAGCAGCTTGGGGACAGCAAACAACTATGGCTACACCTTC
NA | TRBJ1-1 | NA | TRBV25-1 | CATATVNTEAFF | TGTGCCACCGCGACAGTCAACACTGAAGCTTTCTTT
few | TRBJ2-5 | NA | TRBV7-7 | CASSSVGGSPLETQYF | TGTGCTAGCAGCTCAGTGGGAGGAAGCCCATTGGAGACCCAGTACTTC
NA | TRBJ2-7 | NA | TRBV9 | CASSPGGGEQYF | TGTGCCAGCAGCCCTGGGGGCGGCGAGCAGTACTTC
NA | TRBJ2-2 | NA | TRBV4-1 | CASSQDYVGELFF | TGCGCCAGCAGCCAAGATTACGTCGGGGAGCTGTTTTTT
few | TRBJ2-5 | NA | TRBV25-1 | CASSDPGAKKETQYF | TGTGCCAGCAGTGATCCGGGGGCTAAAAAAGAGACCCAGTACTTC
few | TRBJ2-5 | TRBD1 | TRBV11-3 | CASSSEDREEGETQYF | TGTGCCAGCAGCTCCGAAGACAGGGAAGAGGGAGAGACCCAGTACTTC
few | TRBJ1-4 | TRBD1 | TRBV4-1 | CASSPGQGARSNEKLFF | TGCGCCAGCAGCCCAGGACAGGGGGCTAGGTCTAATGAAAAACTGTTTTTT
few | TRBJ2-2 | NA | TRBV20-1 | CSAGVASGLFF | TGCAGTGCTGGGGTGGCTTCGGGTTTGTTTTTT
few | TRBJ1-1 | NA | TRBV18 | CASSPTVLNTEAFF | TGTGCCAGCTCGCCGACGGTCTTGAACACTGAAGCTTTCTTT
few | TRBJ2-5 | TRBD1 | TRBV7-9 | CASSGGKGAGETQYF | TGTGCCAGCAGCGGAGGAAAGGGGGCTGGAGAGACCCAGTACTTC
few | TRBJ2-7 | NA | TRBV16 | CASSQSGPYEQYF | TGTGCCAGCAGCCAATCCGGGCCCTACGAGCAGTACTTC
few | TRBJ2-7 | TRBD1 | TRBV6-6 | CASSRAADREYEQYF | TGTGCCAGCAGCCGTGCGGCCGACAGGGAATACGAGCAGTACTTC
NA | TRBJ1-1 | NA | TRBV2 | CASSEALWNTEAFF | TGTGCCAGCAGTGAAGCGCTTTGGAACACTGAAGCTTTCTTT
NA | TRBJ1-5 | NA | TRBV5-6 | CASSLREANHQPQHF | TGTGCCAGCAGCTTGAGGGAGGCCAACCATCAGCCCCAGCATTTT
few | TRBJ2-7 | NA | TRBV4-2 | CASSHPGTSEQYF | TGTGCCAGCAGCCATCCAGGGACCTCTGAGCAGTACTTC
NA | TRBJ1-2 | NA | TRBV20-1 | CSARQGYGYTF | TGCAGTGCTAGGCAGGGGTATGGCTACACCTTC
NA | TRBJ2-1 | NA | TRBV25-1 | CASSPLGRRVDEQFF | TGTGCCAGCAGTCCGTTGGGGCGGCGAGTAGATGAGCAGTTCTTC
NA | TRBJ1-1 | NA | TRBV19 | CASSIDGTNSEAFF | TGTGCCAGTAGTATAGACGGGACCAACTCTGAAGCTTTCTTT
NA | TRBJ2-6 | TRBD1 | TRBV4-1 | CASSQAPDRVSGANVLTF | TGCGCCAGCAGCCAGGCGCCGGACAGGGTATCTGGGGCCAACGTCCTGACTTTC
NA | TRBJ2-7 | TRBD1 | TRBV9 | CASSAQTGDTYEQYF | TGTGCCAGCAGCGCTCAGACAGGGGATACCTACGAGCAGTACTTC
few | TRBJ1-5 | NA | TRBV28 | CASSFLRGYSNQPQHF | TGTGCCAGCAGTTTTTTGCGCGGATATAGCAATCAGCCCCAGCATTTT
NA | TRBJ1-2 | NA | TRBV27 | CASSLTGRGGYTF | TGTGCCAGCAGTTTAACAGGGAGGGGAGGCTACACCTTC
few | TRBJ2-7 | NA | TRBV7-9 | CASSSAGYEQYF | TGTGCCAGCAGCTCGGCCGGATACGAGCAGTACTTC
NA | TRBJ1-1 | NA | TRBV10-3 | CAISDGSTEAFF | TGTGCCATCAGTGACGGGTCCACGGAAGCTTTCTTT
few | TRBJ1-1 | NA | TRBV5-6 | CASRRGRRVNTEAFF | TGTGCCAGCCGGAGGGGACGGCGAGTGAACACTGAAGCTTTCTTT
few | TRBJ2-3 | NA | TRBV28 | CASHPRMVEGSTDTQYF | TGTGCCAGCCACCCTAGGATGGTCGAGGGGAGCACAGATACGCAGTATTTT
few | TRBJ2-2 | NA | TRBV7-7 | CASSADYLGGELFF | TGTGCTAGCAGCGCTGACTACCTCGGGGGGGAGCTGTTTTTT
NA | TRBJ2-5 | NA | TRBV30 | CAWSAGNRETQYF | TGTGCCTGGAGTGCGGGGAATCGAGAGACCCAGTACTTC
NA | TRBJ1-3 | NA | TRBV6-5 | CASSSGGVDGNTIYF | TGTGCCAGCAGTTCTGGGGGAGTTGATGGAAACACCATATATTTT
few | TRBJ1-6 | TRBD1 | TRBV10-3 | CAISESLRGRGSPLHF | TGTGCCATCAGTGAGTCGCTCAGGGGGCGAGGTTCACCCCTCCACTTT
few | TRBJ2-2 | TRBD1 | TRBV2 | CASKGQGYTGELFF | TGTGCCAGCAAAGGACAGGGTTACACCGGGGAGCTGTTTTTT
NA | TRBJ1-5 | TRBD1 | TRBV28 | CASSLSTGGFHQPQHF | TGTGCCAGCAGTTTATCCACAGGGGGATTCCATCAGCCCCAGCATTTT
NA | TRBJ2-2 | NA | TRBV11-2 | CASSHGLTGELFF | TGTGCCAGCAGCCACGGGCTTACCGGGGAGCTGTTTTTT
NA | TRBJ1-1 | NA | TRBV5-5 | CASSPLGESLHEAFF | TGTGCCAGCAGCCCGCTTGGAGAATCCCTCCATGAAGCTTTCTTT
NA | TRBJ1-2 | TRBD1 | TRBV2 | CASSQGAHYGYTF | TGTGCCAGCAGCCAGGGGGCACACTATGGCTACACCTTC
few | TRBJ1-1 | TRBD1 | TRBV6-5 | CASSTTGVVGTEAFF | TGTGCCAGCAGTACGACAGGGGTGGTGGGCACTGAAGCTTTCTTT
NA | TRBJ1-1 | NA | TRBV11-1 | CASSPIFGEAFF | TGTGCCAGCAGCCCCATATTTGGTGAAGCTTTCTTT
NA | TRBJ2-5 | NA | TRBV5-6 | CASSPLREETQYF | TGTGCCAGCAGCCCGTTACGGGAAGAGACCCAGTACTTC
NA | TRBJ1-4 | NA | TRBV7-6 | CASSYATIGEKLFF | TGTGCCAGCAGCTACGCGACGATTGGGGAAAAACTGTTTTTT
few | TRBJ1-2 | NA | TRBV7-6 | CASSPTGGDPYGYTF | TGTGCCAGCAGCCCCACCGGTGGGGATCCCTATGGCTACACCTTC
few | TRBJ1-5 | NA | TRBV7-2 | CASSLGGTANQPQHF | TGTGCCAGCAGCTTAGGCGGGACCGCAAATCAGCCCCAGCATTTT
NA | TRBJ1-5 | NA | TRBV25-1 | CASSGVNLGDQPQHF | TGTGCCAGCAGTGGGGTCAACCTTGGGGATCAGCCCCAGCATTTT
NA | TRBJ1-5 | NA | TRBV7-9 | CASTPRDGPNQPQHF | TGTGCCAGCACCCCTCGGGACGGGCCAAATCAGCCCCAGCATTTT